The 19 T cell receptor beta chains reported below all come from one sample, sequenced in a study of cytomegalovirus exposure and HLA in healthy donors. It was with 60 Vbeta and 13 Jbeta primers that the PCR ran. Sequencing was performed with immunoSEQ multiplex PCR; in TCRdb, only in-frame clones are kept and a portion is missing. The data contain 110,000 to 150,000 clones, more than 70% of them singletons. The sequencing sample was made of PBMCs. Source of these receptors: a male donor in good health and CMV-seropositive.

The V and J genes are TRBV20-1 and TRBJ1-1, with D perhaps TRBD1 (5 bases). Trimming left V 7 bases short and J 3 bases short, with 9 bases between. Per the germline V gene, CDR1 is DFQATT and CDR2 is SNEGSKA (reference sequence). The CDR3 totals 11 residues. The CDR3 DNA reads TGCAGTGGGGGACTGGACACTGAAGCTTTCTTT. Amino acids: CSGGLDTEAFF.

The chain couples TRBV15 to TRBJ2-6, with D possibly matching TRBD1 (5 bases). CDR1 LNHNV and CDR2 YYDKDF come from the germline V gene (reference sequence). The CDR3 extends over 16 amino acids. The V gene lost 1 base and the J gene lost 1 base, with 8 bases spanning the gap. This CDR3 is CATSRGTGSGANVLTF. The CDR3 DNA is TGTGCCACCAGCAGAGGTACAGGTTCTGGGGCCAACGTCCTGACTTTC.

The chain couples TRBV11-2 to TRBJ1-1, with D possibly TRBD1 on 5 matching bases. Germline CDR1 is SGHAT and CDR2 is FQNNGV. The CDR3 totals 15 residues. V dropped 3 bases and J dropped 1 base, with 12 bases sitting between them. CDR3 in amino acids: CASSFGPRENTEAFF. The CDR3 DNA reads TGTGCCAGCAGCTTCGGGCCCAGGGAGAACACTGAAGCTTTCTTT. The complete variable domain, with remaining parts taken from reference TRBV11-2 and TRBJ1-1, reads EAGVAQSPRYKIIEKRQSVAFWCNPISGHATLYWYQQILGQGPKLLIQFQNNGVVDDSQLPKDRFSAERLKGVDSTLKIQPAKLEDSAVYLCASSFGPRENTEAFFGQGTRLTVV.

The V call is TRBV11-3, the J call TRBJ1-1, with D uncertain. Germline V gene sequence: CDR1 SGHNT, CDR2 YENEEA. The CDR3 extends over 13 amino acids. Trimming pared 0 bases from V and 4 bases from J, leaving 6 bases between. The CDR3 DNA is TGTGCCAGCAGCTTAGATTTCCTCACTGAAGCTTTCTTT. Its translation is CASSLDFLTEAFF.

The chain combines TRBV7-3 with TRBJ2-1, with 11 bases aligning to TRBD1. CDR3 length: 18 residues. V lost 1 base, J lost 9 bases, and 14 bases stayed unmatched. The germline V gene has CDR1 SGHTA and CDR2 FQGTGA. CDR3 nucleotide sequence: TGTGCCAGCAGCTTAAAAGGGCCCGGGACAGGGGGTCTGAGTGAGCAGTTCTTC. It codes for CASSLKGPGTGGLSEQFF.

This clone showed up just once. J is TRBJ1-6 and V is TRBV18; TRBD1 agrees at 7 bases. The germline gives CDR1 KGHSH, CDR2 LQKENI. This CDR3 has 15 amino acids. J lost 5 bases, V lost 2 bases, and 3 bases had no gene match. The CDR3 nucleotides read TGTGCCAGCTCACCATGGGACAGCAATAATTCACCCCTCCACTTT. It codes for CASSPWDSNNSPLHF.

The chain joins TRBV5-1 to TRBJ2-7; 7 bases agree with TRBD1. V shed 2 bases, J shed 3 bases, and the junction held 8 bases outside the gene matches. Germline V gene lookup returns CDR1 SGHRS and CDR2 YFSETQ. The CDR3 extends over 15 amino acids. The DNA of the CDR3 is TGCGCCAGCAGCTTAATTGGACAGGAGTTCTACGAGCAGTACTTC. As protein: CASSLIGQEFYEQYF.

The chain recombines TRBV6-5 with TRBJ1-2, with D possibly being TRBD1 (6 bases). The ends were cut back, 2 bases at V and 4 bases at J, with 11 bases in the middle. The CDR3 sequence is 14 residues long. Germline CDR1 MNHEY, CDR2 SVGAGI. In DNA, the CDR3 is TGTGCCAGCAGTTACGGGGGCAGGGGCTATGGCTACACCTTC. The encoded protein is CASSYGGRGYGYTF.

This chain joins TRBV9 and TRBJ2-2; unclear D gene. V shed 3 bases and J shed 6 bases, with 9 bases lying between them. CDR1 and CDR2 (germline): SGDLS, YYNGEE. The CDR3 extends over 13 amino acids. CDR3 in amino acids: CASSGSLAGELFF. In DNA, the CDR3 is TGTGCCAGCAGCGGAAGCTTGGCCGGGGAGCTGTTTTTT. The full variable domain, with the rest looked up from reference TRBV9 and TRBJ2-2, is DSGVTQTPKHLITATGQRVTLRCSPRSGDLSVYWYQQSLDQGLQFLIQYYNGEERAKGNILERFSAQQFPDLHSELNLSSLELGDSALYFCASSGSLAGELFFGEGSRLTVL.

This clone was picked up a small number of times. V gene TRBV19 combines with J gene TRBJ2-7; perhaps TRBD2 as D (5 bases). The germline V and J ends were trimmed by 3 bases and 3 bases, with 12 bases remaining between them. The germline V gene has CDR1 LNHDA and CDR2 SQIVND (reference sequence). The CDR3 spans 14 residues. CDR3 nucleotide sequence: TGTGCCAGTAGTATCGAACTAGGCAGCTACGAGCAGTACTTC. Its protein product is CASSIELGSYEQYF.

This chain uses TRBV27 with TRBJ2-7; D unresolved. CDR1 MNHEY and CDR2 SMNVEV come from the germline V gene (reference sequence). The CDR3 is made up of 13 amino acids. Trimming stripped 3 bases from V and 0 bases from J, with 6 bases between. Here the CDR3 DNA reads TGTGCCAGCAGTTTCTATCCCTCCTACGAGCAGTACTTC. This codes for CASSFYPSYEQYF.

The gene calls are TRBV6-1 and TRBJ1-2; D remains ambiguous. Trimming removed 8 bases at V and 3 bases at J, with 4 bases between. There are 10 residues in the CDR3. Germline loops: CDR1 MNHNS, CDR2 SASEGT. CDR3 nucleotide sequence: TGTGCCAGCGGAGACTATGGCTACACCTTC. Translation: CASGDYGYTF.

V and J are TRBV29-1 and TRBJ2-7; maybe TRBD1 (5 bases). Germline CDR1 SQVTM, CDR2 ANQGSEA. The CDR3 is 14 amino acids. V was pared by 7 bases and J by 5 bases, with 21 bases between. CDR3 nucleotide sequence: TGCAGCGGGATTGGTGGGATTTGGGGCGACGAGCAGTACTTC. It translates to CSGIGGIWGDEQYF.

V and J are TRBV7-2 and TRBJ2-7, with a weak D call TRBD2 (6 bases). V lost 3 bases to trimming and J lost 0 bases, with 15 bases between them. Germline lookup yields CDR1 SGHTA and CDR2 FQGNSA. This CDR3 is 16 amino acids long. CDR3 coding DNA: TGTGCCAGCAGCTTCCGGGACTCCCAGAGCTCCTACGAGCAGTACTTC. Its protein is CASSFRDSQSSYEQYF.

V and J are TRBV30 and TRBJ1-4; D might be TRBD1 (6 bases). Trimming took 4 bases from V and 7 from J, leaving 19 bases between them. Germline-derived CDR1 and CDR2 are GTSNPN and SVGIG (reference sequence). The CDR3 totals 15 residues. The CDR3: CAWTSSGGDGEKLFF. Written as DNA, the CDR3 is TGTGCCTGGACCAGCTCTGGGGGCGATGGTGAAAAACTGTTTTTT.

The chain is built from TRBV9 and TRBJ2-7; the D gene is possibly TRBD1 (6 bases). Germline CDR1 and CDR2: SGDLS and YYNGEE. This CDR3 contains 16 residues. The germline V and J ends were trimmed by 2 bases and 0 bases, with 15 bases remaining between them. CDR3 protein: CASSVEGGQSSYEQYF. DNA of the CDR3: TGTGCCAGCAGCGTGGAAGGGGGTCAGAGCTCCTACGAGCAGTACTTC.

This chain connects TRBV28 to TRBJ2-7; D is ambiguous. CDR3 length: 13 amino acids. The germline gives CDR1 MDHEN, CDR2 SYDVKM. V dropped 2 bases and J dropped 6 bases, with 11 bases sitting between them. CDR3 DNA: TGTGCCAGCAGTTTAGGTCCGTTGGCCGAGCAGTACTTC. Its translation: CASSLGPLAEQYF.

The rearrangement uses TRBV10-3 and TRBJ2-1; perhaps TRBD2 as D (5 bases). The CDR3 covers 14 residues. Germline CDR1 reads ENHRY; CDR2 reads SYGVKD. The V end lost 2 bases, the J end lost 6 bases, and 11 bases lay between the germline ends. The CDR3 DNA reads as TGTGCCATCAGTGAGATGTGGGGAGTCAATGAGCAGTTCTTC. As protein: CAISEMWGVNEQFF.

The chain uses TRBV25-1 and TRBJ2-1; the match to TRBD2 covers 9 bases. After removal of 2 bases from V and 3 bases from J, the junction contained 11 bases not matched to a gene. The CDR3 extends over 18 amino acids. The germline V gene encodes CDR1 MGHDK and CDR2 SYGVNS. CDR3 in amino acids: CASSERINSGRLYNEQFF. CDR3 nucleotide sequence: TGTGCCAGCAGTGAACGTATTAATAGCGGGAGACTCTACAATGAGCAGTTCTTC.